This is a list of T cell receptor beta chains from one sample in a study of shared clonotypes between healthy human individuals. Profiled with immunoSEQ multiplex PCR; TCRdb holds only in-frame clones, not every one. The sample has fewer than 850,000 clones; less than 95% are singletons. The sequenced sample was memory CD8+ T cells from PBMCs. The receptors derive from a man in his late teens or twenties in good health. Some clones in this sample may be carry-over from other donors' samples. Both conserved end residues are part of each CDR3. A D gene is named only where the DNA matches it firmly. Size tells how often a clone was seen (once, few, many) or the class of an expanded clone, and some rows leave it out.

CASSLGWENYGYTF | TGTGCCAGCAGCCTAGGGTGGGAGAACTATGGCTACACCTTC | TRBJ1-2 | - | - | TRBV7-9
CASSYNLRGEKLFF | TGTGCCAGCAGTTACAACCTCCGGGGTGAAAAACTGTTTTTT | TRBJ1-4 | - | - | TRBV6-5
CASSLPQGASYEQYF | TGTGCCAGCAGTTTACCACAGGGGGCTTCCTACGAGCAGTACTTC | TRBJ2-7 | - | TRBD1 | TRBV28
CASSVGAAGFDYEQYF | TGTGCCAGCAGCGTAGGGGCGGCAGGGTTCGATTACGAGCAGTACTTC | TRBJ2-7 | - | - | TRBV9
CAWSVPYRVKPRNEQFF | TGTGCCTGGAGTGTCCCCTACCGGGTCAAACCTCGGAATGAGCAGTTCTTC | TRBJ2-1 | - | - | TRBV30
CASSFVEGASGNTIYF | TGCGCCAGCAGCTTCGTGGAGGGGGCGAGTGGAAACACCATATATTTT | TRBJ1-3 | - | TRBD1 | TRBV5-1
CASSWVGGNEKLFF | TGTGCCAGCAGTTGGGTCGGGGGGAATGAAAAACTGTTTTTT | TRBJ1-4 | - | - | TRBV27
CASSEVGDEQYF | TGTGCCAGCAGTGAAGTCGGGGACGAGCAGTACTTC | TRBJ2-7 | - | - | TRBV6-1
CASRALLGGAHNYGYTF | TGTGCCAGCAGGGCCCTCCTAGGGGGAGCGCACAACTATGGCTACACCTTC | TRBJ1-2 | - | - | TRBV2
CATTGTSGAEQYF | TGTGCCACCACCGGGACTAGTGGGGCCGAGCAGTACTTC | TRBJ2-7 | - | TRBD2 | TRBV15
CASSLSNTEAFF | TGCGCCAGCTCACTGTCGAACACTGAAGCTTTCTTT | TRBJ1-1 | - | - | TRBV10-1
CAISEGGTSQETQYF | TGTGCCATCAGTGAAGGGGGGACCAGCCAAGAGACCCAGTACTTC | TRBJ2-5 | - | - | TRBV10-3
CASSPPGANVLTF | TGTGCCAGCAGCCCCCCTGGGGCCAACGTCCTGACTTTC | TRBJ2-6 | - | - | TRBV7-8
CASRGHGTSSYEQYF | TGTGCCAGCAGGGGCCATGGAACTAGCAGCTACGAGCAGTACTTC | TRBJ2-7 | - | - | TRBV6-5
CSVDPYAESTDTQYF | TGCAGCGTTGACCCGTATGCGGAGAGCACAGATACGCAGTATTTT | TRBJ2-3 | - | - | TRBV29-1
CASSLTELGENIQYF | TGTGCCAGCAGCTTAACTGAGTTAGGGGAAAACATTCAGTACTTC | TRBJ2-4 | - | - | TRBV7-8
CATSRAPGLAASYNEQFF | TGTGCCACCAGCAGAGCGCCGGGACTAGCGGCCTCCTACAATGAGCAGTTCTTC | TRBJ2-1 | - | TRBD2 | TRBV15
CASSMEANYGYTF | TGTGCCAGTAGTATGGAAGCTAACTATGGCTACACCTTC | TRBJ1-2 | - | - | TRBV19
CASSVRGAPRGGSYNEQFF | TGTGCCAGCAGCGTTAGAGGCGCCCCCCGGGGCGGCTCCTACAATGAGCAGTTCTTC | TRBJ2-1 | - | - | TRBV7-9
CASSDPGGASGNTIYF | TGTGCCAGCAGCGACCCTGGGGGCGCTTCTGGAAACACCATATATTTT | TRBJ1-3 | - | - | TRBV9
CASRPALAAYEDTQYF | TGTGCCAGCAGACCTGCGCTAGCGGCCTATGAGGATACGCAGTATTTT | TRBJ2-3 | - | TRBD2 | TRBV6-6
CASSLSSGRNTGELFF | TGTGCCAGCAGCTTATCAAGCGGGAGGAACACCGGGGAGCTGTTTTTT | TRBJ2-2 | - | TRBD2 | TRBV7-6
CASSFPDGEKLFF | TGTGCCAGCAGCTTCCCCGACGGTGAAAAACTGTTTTTT | TRBJ1-4 | - | - | TRBV7-9
CASSGDRTTPYGYTF | TGTGCCAGCAGTGGGGACAGGACAACGCCCTATGGCTACACCTTC | TRBJ1-2 | - | TRBD1 | TRBV7-9
CASSPPGSGISETQYF | TGTGCCAGCAGCCCGCCGGGTAGCGGGATCTCAGAGACCCAGTACTTC | TRBJ2-5 | - | TRBD2 | TRBV7-2
CAIHGKLLNYEQYF | TGTGCCATCCACGGGAAGCTTCTTAACTACGAGCAGTACTTC | TRBJ2-7 | once | - | TRBV2
CASTPFVGTSGDPGNEQFF | TGTGCCAGTACCCCCTTCGTAGGGACTAGCGGGGATCCGGGGAATGAGCAGTTCTTC | TRBJ2-1 | few | TRBD2 | TRBV19
CSVGTGGRGEQYF | TGCAGCGTTGGGACAGGGGGCCGGGGCGAGCAGTACTTC | TRBJ2-7 | - | TRBD1 | TRBV29-1
CASSFWAGILSAQHF | TGTGCCAGCAGTTTTTGGGCAGGGATCCTATCAGCCCAGCATTTT | TRBJ1-5 | - | - | TRBV27
CASSADSYEQYF | TGTGCCAGCAGCGCCGACTCCTACGAGCAGTACTTC | TRBJ2-7 | - | - | TRBV5-6